This T cell receptor (beta chain) is drawn from a study of CD8 T cells in Susac syndrome. After extraction with the RNeasy kit, roughly 0.45 to 1 ug of the RNA was reverse transcribed using random hexamers. Amplification of TCR beta CDR3 spanned 54 Vbeta and 13 Jbeta via immunoSEQ multiplex PCR. TCRdb passed the immunoSEQ multiplex PCR reads through MiXCR, listing each CDR3 protein once. In the table there are roughly 50,000 distinct CDR3 sequences, more than 85% of which are singletons. The study's findings and limits: As acknowledged by the study, its TCR sequencing and HLA analysis included a relatively small number of individuals.

Sequencing of TCR beta drew on CD8+ and CD4+ T cells from blood. Bulk CD8+ and CD4+ cells came from magnetic negative isolation; CD8+ TEMRA by FACS. Concerning this clonotype: The antigen remains undetermined.

Trimming cost V 3 bases and J 5 bases; bases outside gene matches: 9. This CDR3 comprises 15 residues. Germline V lookup: CDR1 MNHEY, CDR2 SMNVEV (reference sequence). V usage is TRBV27 and J usage is TRBJ2-5; 7 bases agree with TRBD2. Sequenced: CD8+ T cells from PBMCs. The TCR was taken from a human donor in good health. The CDR3 DNA reads as TGTGCCAGCAGTTTGGGTGCGGGAGTAGGTGAGACCCAGTACTTC. Amino acid sequence: CASSLGAGVGETQYF.